These 18 T cell receptor beta chains came from one sample sequenced in a study of blood T cell repertoires in COVID-19. Method: immunoSEQ multiplex PCR; TCRdb's copy keeps in-frame clones and lacks some. The sample consists of approximately 80,000 clones, about 87% of them appearing once. The sequenced sample was peripheral blood. These TCRs come from a woman of 80 years or more with acute or convalescent COVID-19.

The DNA of the CDR3 is TGTGCCAGCACCTTGGGCCCGAGTGAAGCTTTCTTT. It translates to CASTLGPSEAFF. The chain couples TRBV12-3 or TRBV12-4 to TRBJ1-1; no definite D call. V gave up 7 bases and J gave up 7 bases, with 13 bases separating them. This CDR3 is built from 12 residues.

This clone has just a few counts. The V call is TRBV2, the J call TRBJ1-3, with D perhaps TRBD1 (5 bases). Trimming pared 7 bases from V and 3 bases from J, leaving 13 bases between. The CDR3 contains 14 residues. Germline loops: CDR1 SNHLY, CDR2 FYNNEI. CDR3 nucleotides: TGTGCCAGCACCCTGGGACTGGGTGGAAACACCATATATTTT. Protein: CASTLGLGGNTIYF.

The chain links TRBV13 to TRBJ1-4; tentatively, D is TRBD1 (6 bases). CDR3 size: 15 residues. Deletions cut 5 bases from V and 4 bases from J, with 14 bases between. Per the germline V gene, CDR1 is PRHDT and CDR2 is FYEKMQ (reference sequence). CDR3: CASSGATGFNEKLFF. The CDR3 nucleotides read TGTGCCAGCAGCGGGGCGACAGGTTTTAATGAAAAACTGTTTTTT.

CDR3 amino acids: CASSILNYGYTF. The CDR3 DNA follows: TGTGCCAGTAGTATTCTTAACTATGGCTACACCTTC. The chain couples TRBV19 to TRBJ1-2; D remains ambiguous. Trimming took 3 bases from V and 1 from J, leaving 3 bases between them. The CDR3 covers 12 residues. The germline gives CDR1 LNHDA, CDR2 SQIVND (reference sequence). The variable domain in full, with the rest retrieved from reference TRBV19 and TRBJ1-2, is DGGITQSPKYLFRKEGQNVTLSCEQNLNHDAMYWYRQDPGQGLRLIYYSQIVNDFQKGDIAEGYSVSREKKESFPLTVTSAQKNPTAFYLCASSILNYGYTFGSGTRLTVV.

The CDR3 nucleotides are TGTGCCAGCAGCTCCGGGCGGGTGGAGTACACTGAAGCTTTCTTT. Translated: CASSSGRVEYTEAFF. This chain connects TRBV5-8 to TRBJ1-1; D is uncertain. Germline assignment: CDR1 SGHTS and CDR2 YDEGEE. CDR3 length equals 15 residues. Trimming removed 3 bases from V and 3 bases from J, with 15 bases in between.

This sequence joins TRBV6-5 and TRBJ2-3; D unresolved. V dropped 6 bases and J dropped 4 bases, with 8 bases sitting between them. The length of the CDR3 is 12 residues. Germline lookup yields CDR1 MNHEY and CDR2 SVGAGI. The CDR3 protein is CASRRYPDTQYF. The CDR3 nucleotides are TGTGCCAGCAGACGCTATCCAGATACGCAGTATTTT.

The chain couples TRBV7-9 to TRBJ1-2; 8 bases are a match to TRBD1. Germline V gene lookup returns CDR1 SEHNR and CDR2 FQNEAQ (reference sequence). This CDR3 has 14 amino acids. V lost 5 bases to trimming and J lost 7 bases; unmatched junction nucleotides: 9. The CDR3 sequence is CASSLSTGGAGYTF. The CDR3 nucleotides are TGTGCCAGCAGCCTTTCCACAGGGGGGGCTGGCTACACCTTC. Supplemented by reference TRBV7-9 and TRBJ1-2, the full variable domain reads DTGVSQNPRHKITKRGQNVTFRCDPISEHNRLYWYRQTLGQGPEFLTYFQNEAQLEKSRLLSDRFSAERPKGSFSTLEIQRTEQGDSAMYLCASSLSTGGAGYTFGSGTRLTVV.

The chain carries TRBV6-4 and TRBJ1-3; 7 bases are a match to TRBD1. Germline V gene data show CDR1 as MRHNA and CDR2 as SNTAGT. The CDR3 is made up of 16 amino acids. Trimming took 1 base from V and 2 from J; bases not matched to a gene: 5. The chain's CDR3 is CASSDCLRGTGNTIYF. In DNA form, the CDR3 reads TGTGCCAGCAGTGACTGTCTCAGGGGGACTGGAAACACCATATATTTT.

This chain links TRBV6-5 with TRBJ2-5, with D maybe TRBD2 (5 bases). Germline values: CDR1 MNHEY, CDR2 SVGAGI. This CDR3 spans 15 amino acids. The ends were cut back, 6 bases at V and 5 bases at J, with 19 bases in the middle. CDR3 in DNA: TGTGCCAGCAGCACGCCGCCCCGGGGTCGGGAGACCCAGTACTTC. It translates to CASSTPPRGRETQYF.

V is TRBV6-6 and J is TRBJ1-1, with TRBD1 identical over 7 bases. Per germline, CDR1 MNHNY and CDR2 SVGAGI (reference sequence). With V trimmed by 7 bases and J by 4 bases, 6 bases remained unmatched. There are 13 residues in the CDR3. The CDR3 here is CASTRQGGTEAFF. CDR3 nucleotides: TGTGCCAGCACCCGACAGGGTGGCACTGAAGCTTTCTTT.

This chain uses TRBV7-2 with TRBJ1-3; no firm D call. Germline values: CDR1 SGHTA, CDR2 FQGNSA. V dropped 1 base and J dropped 1 base, with 5 bases sitting between them. This CDR3 is 14 amino acids long. CDR3 sequence reads: CASSLDPSGNTIYF. CDR3 DNA: TGTGCCAGCAGCTTAGATCCATCTGGAAACACCATATATTTT.

The rearrangement uses TRBV4-1 and TRBJ1-2; TRBD1 matches 7 bases. V was clipped by 0 bases and J by 2 bases; unmatched bases: 6. The length of the CDR3 is 16 residues. Germline V gene lookup returns CDR1 MGHRA and CDR2 YSYEKL. CDR3 region: CASSQDKGARNYGYTF. Written as DNA, the CDR3 is TGCGCCAGCAGCCAAGACAAGGGGGCGAGAAACTATGGCTACACCTTC.

DNA for the CDR3: TGTGCCAGCAGCCCTCCTGGCGGGGTAGGGGACAATGAGCAGTTCTTC. Its translation is CASSPPGGVGDNEQFF. The J gene is TRBJ2-1, the V gene TRBV21-1; the D call TRBD2 from the table was never checked on the DNA. TRBV21-1 has pseudogene status. The CDR3 runs 16 residues.

The chain is built from TRBV7-3 and TRBJ2-5; the match to TRBD2 covers 7 bases. This CDR3 spans 15 amino acids. Germline CDR1 reads SGHTA; CDR2 reads FQGTGA. The V gene end was trimmed by 5 bases and the J gene end by 3 bases; junction bases not matched to a gene: 9. CDR3 loop: CASSPRGGNEETQYF. Here the CDR3 DNA reads TGTGCCAGCAGCCCACGCGGGGGAAACGAAGAGACCCAGTACTTC. The full variable domain, completed using reference TRBV7-3 and TRBJ2-5, is GAGVSQTPSNKVTEKGKYVELRCDPISGHTALYWYRQSLGQGPEFLIYFQGTGAADDSGLPNDRFFAVRPEGSVSTLKIQRTERGDSAVYLCASSPRGGNEETQYFGPGTRLLVL.

This chain links TRBV7-2 with TRBJ2-3; a weak D match, TRBD1 (5 bases). The V end lost 1 base, the J end lost 5 bases, and 10 bases lay between the germline ends. The CDR3 runs 14 residues. Germline loops: CDR1 SGHTA, CDR2 FQGNSA. In nucleotides, the CDR3 is TGTGCCAGCAGCTTAGATAGGGGAAGAGATACGCAGTATTTT. It specifies CASSLDRGRDTQYF.

This chain connects TRBV7-2 to TRBJ2-2, with 8 bases identical to TRBD2. The CDR3 sequence is 19 residues long. Looked up from germline, CDR1 is SGHTA and CDR2 is FQGNSA. With 1 base clipped from V and 0 bases from J, the junction kept 10 bases outside the gene matches. The CDR3 protein is CASSLDLAGLYANTGELFF. The CDR3 bases are TGTGCCAGCAGCTTAGATCTAGCGGGCCTGTACGCGAACACCGGGGAGCTGTTTTTT.

The CDR3 here is CASSPGGPDWTQYF. The CDR3 nucleotides read TGTGCCAGCTCTCCGGGGGGGCCCGATTGGACCCAGTACTTC. The chain combines TRBV18 with TRBJ2-5, with 8 bases matching TRBD2. The J segment lost 7 bases and the V segment lost 6 bases, leaving 10 bases of the junction unmatched. Per the germline V gene, CDR1 is KGHSH and CDR2 is LQKENI. There are 14 residues in the CDR3.

V is TRBV14 and J is TRBJ2-6, with D unclear. The CDR3 contains 20 residues. Trimming stripped 0 bases from V and 1 base from J, with 19 bases between. Germline CDR1 reads SGHDN; CDR2 reads FVKESK. In DNA form, the CDR3 reads TGTGCCAGCAGCCAAGATCAGGTGGTAAGTCCTTCGTCTGGGGCCAACGTCCTGACTTTC. Translated: CASSQDQVVSPSSGANVLTF.